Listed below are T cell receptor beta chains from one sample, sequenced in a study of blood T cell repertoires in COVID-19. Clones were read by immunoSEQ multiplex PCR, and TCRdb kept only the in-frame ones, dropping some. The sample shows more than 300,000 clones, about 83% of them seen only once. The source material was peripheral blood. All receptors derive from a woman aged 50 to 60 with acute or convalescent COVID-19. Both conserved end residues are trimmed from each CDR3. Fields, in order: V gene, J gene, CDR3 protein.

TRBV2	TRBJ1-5	ASSDRGGVPQH
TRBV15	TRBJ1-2	ATSPRTGGHYGYT
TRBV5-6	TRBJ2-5	ASSGPGLAFQETQY
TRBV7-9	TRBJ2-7	ASSSQGGTSYEQY
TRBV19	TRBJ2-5	ASSIAYREETQY
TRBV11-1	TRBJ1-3	ASSLRDNLGNTIY
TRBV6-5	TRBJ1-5	ASSPTQFSNQPQH
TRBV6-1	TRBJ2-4	ASSEGLIDIQY
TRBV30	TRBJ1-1	AWSAGIRQAF
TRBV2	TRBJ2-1	ASSGNRVGEQF
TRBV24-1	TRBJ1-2	ATSDGLTGNYGYT
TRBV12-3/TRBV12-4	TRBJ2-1	ASSWVAGEQF
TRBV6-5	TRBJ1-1	ASSSPGGPEAF
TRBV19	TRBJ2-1	ASSFLTGRGLNEQF
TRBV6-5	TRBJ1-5	ASSPGRGSNQPQH
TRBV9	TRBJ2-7	ASSVGANSYEQY
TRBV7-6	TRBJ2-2	ASSPRGTVNTGELF
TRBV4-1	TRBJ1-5	ASSQGQGPNSNQPQH